The rows below give T cell receptor beta chains drawn from one sample of a study of T cell changes during pregnancy in multiple sclerosis. TCRdb's table, derived via immunoSEQ multiplex PCR, lists solely in-frame clones and lacks some. The profile shows approximately 80,000 clones, approximately 90% of them singletons. The sequencing here drew on PBMCs, taken in the first trimester of pregnancy. The receptors stem from a female donor in good health, serving as a control in a pregnancy study. Some clones in this sample may be carry-over from other donors' samples. Each CDR3 is given with its conserved first and last residue. The D gene is left open where the match is weak. Expanded clones are given a class, and other clones once, few, many or no size at all.

J gene	D gene	clone size	V gene	CDR3 DNA	CDR3 protein
TRBJ2-7	.	.	TRBV28	TGTGCCAGCAGTTTAAACGGGGGAAGTAGGTACGAGCAGTACTTC	CASSLNGGSRYEQYF
TRBJ1-2	.	.	TRBV21-1	TGTGCCAGCAGCACAAAAATCCCCCACTACAGTTCGAGGGTGGGATGTGGCTACACCTTC	CASSTKIPHYSSRVGCGYTF
TRBJ1-5	.	.	TRBV14	TGTGCCAGCAGCCAAGGGGGGGACGGTCAGCCCCAGCATTTT	CASSQGGDGQPQHF
TRBJ1-6	.	.	TRBV28	TGTGCCAGCATCTTAAAAAACTCCTATAATTCACCCCTCCACTTT	CASILKNSYNSPLHF
TRBJ1-1	.	few	TRBV6-1	TGTGCCAGCGCTACAGGGTCGGGGAACACTGAAGCTTTCTTT	CASATGSGNTEAFF
TRBJ1-2	.	.	TRBV5-4	TGTGCCAGCAGCTTGGGTGGGCCGCTAAACTATGGCTACACCTTC	CASSLGGPLNYGYTF
TRBJ2-7	TRBD2	.	TRBV28	TGTGCCAGCAGCGAGACTAGCGGATACGAGCAGTACTTC	CASSETSGYEQYF
TRBJ2-1	.	.	TRBV6-1	TGTGCCAGCTTCCATCCGGGCTACAATGAGCAGTTCTTC	CASFHPGYNEQFF
TRBJ2-1	.	.	TRBV6-4	TGTGCCAGCAGTCCCTTGGTTGGCGGCTCCTACAATGAGCAGTTCTTC	CASSPLVGGSYNEQFF
TRBJ2-5	TRBD1	once	TRBV6-5	TGTGCCAGCAGACCGGGACAGGGTCCCCAAGAGACCCAGTACTTC	CASRPGQGPQETQYF
TRBJ2-7	TRBD1	many	TRBV18	TGTGCCAGCTCACTTACTCCAGGACAGGGTCCCTCCTACGAGCAGTACTTC	CASSLTPGQGPSYEQYF
TRBJ2-7	.	.	TRBV27	TGTGCCAGCAGTCCCAGTGGACTCAGCTCCTACGAGCAGTACTTC	CASSPSGLSSYEQYF
TRBJ1-3	.	once	TRBV7-2	TGTGCCAGCAGCCCCACGGCAGGGCTTGATGGAAACACCATATATTTT	CASSPTAGLDGNTIYF
TRBJ2-7	TRBD1	.	TRBV6-4	TGTGCCAGCAGAGGGGACAGGGGACTCTACGAGCAGTACTTC	CASRGDRGLYEQYF
TRBJ2-5	TRBD2	.	TRBV30	TGTGCCTGGAGTGCCCGGCCGCGGGAGGGCAAGCAAGAGACCCAGTACTTC	CAWSARPREGKQETQYF
TRBJ2-7	TRBD2	.	TRBV4-1	TGCGCCAGCAGCCAAGGGGTCTCCGGGGGAGGGTACGAGCAGTACTTC	CASSQGVSGGGYEQYF
TRBJ2-5	.	.	TRBV7-8	TGTGCCAGCAGCTTACGCAGGGAACGGGAGACCCAGTACTTC	CASSLRRERETQYF
TRBJ2-2	.	.	TRBV5-1	TGCGCCAGCAGCTTGGCCCGAGGGTATGGCACCGGGGAGCTGTTTTTT	CASSLARGYGTGELFF
TRBJ2-2	TRBD1	.	TRBV5-1	TGCGCCAGCACATGGGGACAGGGAGCCGGGGAGCTGTTTTTT	CASTWGQGAGELFF
TRBJ2-1	.	.	TRBV11-2	TGTGCCAGCAGCTTAGTAACAGGGAGAGGGGATGAGCAGTTCTTC	CASSLVTGRGDEQFF
TRBJ2-2	TRBD1	.	TRBV27	TGTGCCAGCAGTTTCGGGACAGCGAACACCGGGGAGCTGTTTTTT	CASSFGTANTGELFF
TRBJ2-1	.	.	TRBV9	TGTGCCAGCAGCGTAGACTATCGGAACAATGAGCAGTTCTTC	CASSVDYRNNEQFF
TRBJ1-6	TRBD1	.	TRBV18	TGTGCCAGCTCACCACTGGGACAGGGCAGCTCACCCCTCCACTTT	CASSPLGQGSSPLHF
TRBJ2-2	TRBD2	.	TRBV2	TGTGCCAGCAGTGAAGGGACTAGAAACACCGGGGAGCTGTTTTTT	CASSEGTRNTGELFF
TRBJ1-2	TRBD1	once	TRBV10-3	TGTGCCATCGACAGGGGGGATGGCTACACCTTC	CAIDRGDGYTF